These 4 T cell receptor beta chains were sequenced from one sample in a study of T cell clusters in autoimmune cytopenias. TRB was amplified by touch-down multiplex PCR, primer pools A and B combined. TCRdb re-called the multiplex PCR reads and gives one entry per CDR3 protein, without DNA. Its table lists around 7,000 distinct CDR3 sequences. Approximately 40,000 genome equivalents of blood DNA were amplified for TRB. The specimen was peripheral blood. Receptors were obtained from a human donor with an autoimmune cytopenia or autoimmune hepatitis (not recorded which).

Measured by frequency, this clonotype is medium-sized. This chain joins TRBV30 and TRBJ1-1. The CDR3 sequence is 14 residues long. The germline gives CDR1 GTSNPN, CDR2 SVGIG (reference sequence). CDR3 in amino acids: CAWSVDFSNTEAFF.

Measured by frequency, this clonotype is medium-sized. The chain is built from TRBV7-3 and TRBJ2-1; TCRdb's D call, TRBD2, is unchecked because there is no DNA. Germline V gene lookup returns CDR1 SGHTA and CDR2 FQGTGA. This CDR3 has 16 amino acids. The CDR3 region is CASSLGPERGGNEQFF.

The gene calls are TRBV6-2 or TRBV6-3 and TRBJ2-7; the D gene TCRdb calls, TRBD2, cannot be checked with no DNA. The CDR3 totals 16 residues. Germline loops: CDR1 MNHEY, CDR2 SVGEGT. Here the CDR3 reads CASSSAASGSVYEQYF.

The genes are TRBV5-6 and TRBJ2-3. Per the germline V gene, CDR1 is SGHDT and CDR2 is YYEEEE. CDR3 length: 13 residues. CDR3: CASSLRRGDTQYF.